This TCR beta chain was sequenced in a study of blood T cell repertoires in COVID-19. Study context: The origin of the acute and convalescent COVID-19 samples was the United States, Italy and Spain. T cells, B-cell-depleted T cells, or PBMCs provided the cDNA or gDNA that served as material.

Patients in Seattle were enrolled during active infection, then followed longitudinally. Authors' methods: Estimation of nucleated cell counts was performed using reference gene primer amplification. The data were produced by immunoSEQ multiplex PCR, yet TCRdb's version contains in-frame clones alone and is incomplete. V and J calls plus clone size are reproduced from that table; the DNA served to infer D and trimming. The sample lists approximately 200,000 clones, 81% seen once, with about 12% in the top ten. This clone was seen only once. This receptor was obtained from an elderly woman with COVID-19, enrolled during active disease. Material for sequencing was peripheral blood.

For the CDR3, the DNA is TGTGCCAGCAGTTACCCGGGACTAACTAACACTGAAGCTTTCTTT. Protein product: CASSYPGLTNTEAFF. The chain couples TRBV6-5 to TRBJ1-1; maybe TRBD1 (5 bases). V gave up 2 bases and J gave up 2 bases, with 12 bases separating them. CDR3 length: 15 amino acids. Per the germline V gene, CDR1 is MNHEY and CDR2 is SVGAGI.